In this sample, the clone carrying this TCR beta chain turned up a few times. Predating any ophthalmopathy symptoms, the blood sample was taken at first hyperthyroidism diagnosis. This sample holds PBMCs from about 10 ml fresh peripheral blood. TCR beta CDR3 sequences were amplified from RNA transcripts. Initially, a first-round RT-PCR of the TCR CDR3 employed the HTBI primer set. TCRdb called the multiplex PCR reads again in MiXCR, with one record for every CDR3 protein. The sample holds 550,000 to 850,000 distinct CDR3 sequences, 15% to 20% seen once. These data belong to a study of T cells in Graves' hyperthyroidism and ophthalmopathy. The CDR3 has 13 amino acids. Germline lookup yields CDR1 LNHDA and CDR2 SQIVND (reference sequence). V lost 1 base to trimming and J lost 7 bases, with 8 bases between them.

The sequence was obtained from a woman aged 50 to 65 with Graves' hyperthyroidism that later progressed to Graves' ophthalmopathy. The chain employs TRBV19 and TRBJ1-5, with unresolved D. Sequenced sample: blood. In DNA, the CDR3 is TGTGCCAGTAGTATAGGGCCGCGACAGCCCCAGCATTTT. Its protein is CASSIGPRQPQHF.